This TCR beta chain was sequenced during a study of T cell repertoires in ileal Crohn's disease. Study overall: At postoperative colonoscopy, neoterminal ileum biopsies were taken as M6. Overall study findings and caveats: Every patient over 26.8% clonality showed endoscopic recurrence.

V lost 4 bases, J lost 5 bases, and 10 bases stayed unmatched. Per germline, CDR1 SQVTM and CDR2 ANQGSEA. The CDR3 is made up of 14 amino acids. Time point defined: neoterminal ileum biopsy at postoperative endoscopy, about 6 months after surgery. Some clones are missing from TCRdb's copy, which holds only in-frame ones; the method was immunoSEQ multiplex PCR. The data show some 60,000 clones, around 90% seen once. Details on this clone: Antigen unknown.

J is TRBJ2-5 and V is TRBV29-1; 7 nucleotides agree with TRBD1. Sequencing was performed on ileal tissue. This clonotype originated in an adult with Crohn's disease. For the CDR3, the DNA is TGCAGCGTTGCTCCCGACAGGGTAGGCGAGACCCAGTACTTC. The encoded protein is CSVAPDRVGETQYF.